The 23 T cell receptor beta chains reported below all come from one sample, sequenced in a study of blood T cell repertoires in COVID-19 (TCRdb year 2020). The method behind the library was the immunoSEQ multiplex PCR assay. TCRdb holds this immuneACCESS table with in-frame rearrangements only. Some clones are missing; in checked studies, unresolved V genes explain under half, and the rest has no known cause. The sample records 110,000 to 150,000 clones, approximately 78% of which are singletons. The ten largest clones represent 4% of the sample. Input material: peripheral blood. The receptors originated from a woman of 80 years or more with acute or convalescent COVID-19.

The chain has TRBV7-9 and TRBJ2-3, with TRBD2 matching 8 bases. The V gene end was trimmed by 0 bases and the J gene end by 7 bases; junction bases not matched to a gene: 12. This CDR3 is built from 17 residues. The germline V gene has CDR1 SEHNR and CDR2 FQNEAQ (reference sequence). CDR3 in DNA: TGTGCCAGCAGCTTAGCTCAAGGGCGGGGGGAGTCTTATACGCAGTATTTT. Protein product: CASSLAQGRGESYTQYF.

The J gene is TRBJ1-2, the V gene TRBV28; TRBD1 matches 7 bases. J lost 0 bases, V lost 8 bases, and 9 bases had no gene match. Germline V gene sequence: CDR1 MDHEN, CDR2 SYDVKM. The CDR3 sequence is 15 residues long. The CDR3 DNA sequence: TGTGCCAGCCAAAAGGACAGGCCAGCTAACTATGGCTACACCTTC. Translating it yields CASQKDRPANYGYTF.

V is TRBV19 and J is TRBJ1-5; possibly TRBD1 for D (5 bases). The CDR3 sequence is 17 residues long. The germline V gene has CDR1 LNHDA and CDR2 SQIVND (reference sequence). The V end lost 3 bases, the J end lost 0 bases, and 15 bases lay between the germline ends. The CDR3 region is CASSMIWGGDSNQPQHF. The CDR3 coding sequence is TGTGCCAGTAGTATGATATGGGGGGGGGATAGCAATCAGCCCCAGCATTTT. The entire variable domain, with the rest obtained from reference TRBV19 and TRBJ1-5, is as follows: DGGITQSPKYLFRKEGQNVTLSCEQNLNHDAMYWYRQDPGQGLRLIYYSQIVNDFQKGDIAEGYSVSREKKESFPLTVTSAQKNPTAFYLCASSMIWGGDSNQPQHFGDGTRLSIL.

The V and J genes are TRBV5-1 and TRBJ2-5; TRBD2 might be the D (5 bases). CDR1 SGHRS and CDR2 YFSETQ come from the germline V gene. This CDR3 is 16 amino acids long. V was shortened by 0 bases and J by 5 bases, with 17 bases between the two germline ends. CDR3 coding DNA: TGCGCCAGCAGCTTGGGATCGGGGAGAGTAGGCGAGACCCAGTACTTC. Protein: CASSLGSGRVGETQYF.

J is TRBJ2-3 and V is TRBV27; 9 bases line up with TRBD1. This CDR3 is 15 amino acids long. Germline assignment: CDR1 MNHEY and CDR2 SMNVEV (reference sequence). Trimming took 5 bases from V and 1 from J; bases not matched to a gene: 4. DNA for the CDR3: TGTGCCAGCAGTCCTCGGACAGGGGGCACAGATACGCAGTATTTT. Residues: CASSPRTGGTDTQYF.

This chain joins TRBV4-1 and TRBJ1-2, with D perhaps matching TRBD1 (6 bases). The CDR3 length is 18 residues. V shed 2 bases and J shed 5 bases, with 24 bases lying between them. CDR1 and CDR2 (germline): MGHRA, YSYEKL. CDR3 residues: CASSQHILRKGEKYGYTF. The CDR3 nucleotides read TGCGCCAGCAGCCAACATATTTTACGTAAGGGGGAAAAATATGGCTACACCTTC.

The V and J genes are TRBV27 and TRBJ1-2; D is undetermined. Per the germline V gene, CDR1 is MNHEY and CDR2 is SMNVEV (reference sequence). The CDR3 loop spans 14 amino acids. With 3 bases removed from V and 4 bases from J, the gap between germline ends came to 12 bases. The CDR3 region is CASSFTGRAYGYTF. The CDR3 nucleotides read TGTGCCAGCAGTTTTACCGGGAGAGCCTATGGCTACACCTTC.

The rearrangement links TRBV5-1 to TRBJ2-5; D perhaps matches TRBD2 (6 bases). V shed 0 bases and J shed 1 base, with 7 bases lying between them. The CDR3 is 14 residues long. Germline loops: CDR1 SGHRS, CDR2 YFSETQ. The CDR3 region is CASSLGGTQETQYF. The CDR3, as DNA: TGCGCCAGCAGCTTGGGCGGGACCCAAGAGACCCAGTACTTC.

This chain uses TRBV4-1 with TRBJ1-4; D ambiguous. This CDR3 comprises 15 residues. Trimming removed 0 bases from V and 0 bases from J, with 5 bases in between. In germline, CDR1 is MGHRA, CDR2 YSYEKL. The chain's CDR3 is CASSQDPATNEKLFF. The CDR3 DNA sequence: TGCGCCAGCAGCCAAGATCCAGCAACTAATGAAAAACTGTTTTTT.

The chain links TRBV3-1 (or the pseudogene TRBV3-2) to TRBJ1-5; 7 bases align to TRBD1. Germline V gives CDR1 LGHDT, CDR2 YNNKEL (reference sequence). The CDR3 length is 16 residues. Unmatched junction bases numbered 6, after V lost 2 bases and J lost 2 bases. The CDR3 loop is CASSQTGDWGNQPQHF. The CDR3 DNA sequence: TGTGCCAGCAGCCAAACAGGGGATTGGGGCAATCAGCCCCAGCATTTT.

The chain combines TRBV25-1 with TRBJ1-3, with 10 bases aligning to TRBD1. J was trimmed by 2 bases and V by 10 bases; bases with no gene match: 8. The CDR3 extends over 15 amino acids. Per germline, CDR1 MGHDK and CDR2 SYGVNS. CDR3 amino acids: CAIIDRGLTGNTIYF. The CDR3 bases are TGTGCCATAATTGACAGGGGGCTAACTGGAAACACCATATATTTT. Full variable domain (outside the CDR3, taken from reference TRBV25-1 and TRBJ1-3): EADIYQTPRYLVIGTGKKITLECSQTMGHDKMYWYQQDPGMELHLIHYSYGVNSTEKGDLSSESTVSRIRTEHFPLTLESARPSHTSQYLCAIIDRGLTGNTIYFGEGSWLTVV.

This chain uses TRBV11-2 with TRBJ1-1; TRBD1 might be the D (5 bases). The CDR3 has 16 amino acids. V was pared by 4 bases and J by 4 bases, with 19 bases between. Germline CDR1 is SGHAT and CDR2 is FQNNGV. The CDR3 sequence is CASSYLPGYLGTEAFF. The CDR3 region has the DNA TGTGCCAGCAGCTATTTACCAGGGTATTTAGGCACTGAAGCTTTCTTT.

This clone was picked up a small number of times. The V gene is TRBV11-2, the J gene TRBJ2-1; 7 bases line up with TRBD2. CDR1 and CDR2 from the germline V gene are SGHAT and FQNNGV. The CDR3 consists of 17 residues. Losses at the gene ends were 4 bases for V and 0 bases for J; bases not matched to a gene: 9. CDR3 sequence reads: CASSSPRQRGSYNEQFF. The DNA for the CDR3 is TGTGCCAGCAGCTCCCCCCGGCAGCGGGGCTCCTACAATGAGCAGTTCTTC.

The V gene is TRBV9, the J gene TRBJ2-7, with a tentative D call TRBD2 (6 bases). The V and J ends lost 0 bases and 6 bases respectively, with 10 bases between them. Germline V lookup: CDR1 SGDLS, CDR2 YYNGEE. The CDR3 has 13 residues. The DNA for the CDR3 is TGTGCCAGCAGCGTAGTTGAGGAGGGCGAGCAGTACTTC. This codes for CASSVVEEGEQYF. The entire variable domain, with the rest obtained from reference TRBV9 and TRBJ2-7, is as follows: DSGVTQTPKHLITATGQRVTLRCSPRSGDLSVYWYQQSLDQGLQFLIQYYNGEERAKGNILERFSAQQFPDLHSELNLSSLELGDSALYFCASSVVEEGEQYFGPGTRLTVT.

This chain connects TRBV15 to TRBJ2-5, with TRBD2 identical over 7 bases. This CDR3 is built from 15 residues. The germline V gene encodes CDR1 LNHNV and CDR2 YYDKDF (reference sequence). The V and J ends lost 0 bases and 2 bases, in that order; junction bases with no gene match: 3. CDR3 loop: CATSREGEGQETQYF. CDR3 sequence (DNA): TGTGCCACCAGCAGAGAGGGGGAGGGACAAGAGACCCAGTACTTC.

The chain has TRBV6-5 and TRBJ1-5, with a possible D match to TRBD1 (5 bases). This CDR3 comprises 15 residues. The germline V gene has CDR1 MNHEY and CDR2 SVGAGI. V was pared by 7 bases and J by 1 base, with 14 bases between. For the CDR3, the DNA is TGTGCCAGCAAACCCCAGGGCTCCAGCAATCAGCCCCAGCATTTT. As protein: CASKPQGSSNQPQHF.

This clone appeared a single time. The genes are TRBV9 and TRBJ1-1, with no clear D. V shed 0 bases and J shed 3 bases, with 9 bases lying between them. This CDR3 has 14 residues. Germline assignment: CDR1 SGDLS and CDR2 YYNGEE. CDR3 in amino acids: CASSVGHGYTEAFF. The CDR3 DNA is TGTGCCAGCAGCGTAGGACACGGATACACTGAAGCTTTCTTT.

The chain joins TRBV19 to TRBJ2-7; D is unresolved. Germline V gene lookup returns CDR1 LNHDA and CDR2 SQIVND (reference sequence). Trimming pared 3 bases from V and 7 bases from J, leaving 7 bases between. The CDR3 runs to 11 residues. CDR3 amino acids: CASSMSSEQYF. As DNA, the CDR3 is TGTGCCAGTAGTATGTCCTCGGAGCAGTACTTC.

V gene TRBV5-1 combines with J gene TRBJ2-1; D uncertain. Germline V gene data show CDR1 as SGHRS and CDR2 as YFSETQ. The CDR3 spans 15 residues. Trimming took off 1 base at V and 5 bases at J, with 13 bases between the two ends. The CDR3 DNA reads as TGCGCCAGCAGCTTGTTAGCCTCCAAAAACAATGAGCAGTTCTTC. Amino acids: CASSLLASKNNEQFF.

The rearrangement links TRBV6-5 to TRBJ2-3, with D unresolved. Trimming shortened V by 7 bases and J by 0 bases, and 11 bases separated the two germline ends. CDR3 size: 14 residues. The germline V gene encodes CDR1 MNHEY and CDR2 SVGAGI. The CDR3 protein is CASTRSPSTDTQYF. Here the CDR3 DNA reads TGTGCCAGCACCCGGAGCCCTAGCACAGATACGCAGTATTTT.

This clone was observed once. The chain joins TRBV24-1 to TRBJ2-5, with a possible D match to TRBD2 (6 bases). The V gene's germline CDR1 is KGHDR and CDR2 SFDVKD. The CDR3 is made up of 16 amino acids. Trimming removed 3 bases at V and 5 bases at J, with 18 bases between. CDR3 protein: CATSDGLAATVETQYF. As DNA, the CDR3 is TGTGCCACCAGTGATGGGTTAGCGGCTACCGTGGAGACCCAGTACTTC.

In this sample, this clone turned up a few times. The chain couples TRBV30 to TRBJ1-1; D may be TRBD1 (6 bases). The V end was cut by 1 base, the J end by 8 bases, with 11 bases between. The germline V gene encodes CDR1 GTSNPN and CDR2 SVGIG (reference sequence). The CDR3 loop spans 12 amino acids. CDR3 in amino acids: CAWSATGTEAFF. The CDR3 nucleotides are TGTGCCTGGAGTGCCACAGGGACGGAAGCTTTCTTT. The complete variable domain, with remaining parts taken from reference TRBV30 and TRBJ1-1, reads SQTIHQWPATLVQPVGSPLSLECTVEGTSNPNLYWYRQAAGRGLQLLFYSVGIGQISSEVPQNLSASRPQDRQFILSSKKLLLSDSGFYLCAWSATGTEAFFGQGTRLTVV.

This clone was picked up one time. The rearrangement links TRBV10-1 to TRBJ2-3; 8 bases are a match to TRBD2. The germline CDR1 and CDR2 sequences are WNHNN and SYGVQD (reference sequence). Trimming cost V 4 bases and J 4 bases; bases outside gene matches: 7. The CDR3 runs to 15 residues. The CDR3 here is CASSVDSGVPDTQYF. The CDR3 DNA reads TGCGCCAGCAGTGTCGATAGCGGGGTCCCAGATACGCAGTATTTT.